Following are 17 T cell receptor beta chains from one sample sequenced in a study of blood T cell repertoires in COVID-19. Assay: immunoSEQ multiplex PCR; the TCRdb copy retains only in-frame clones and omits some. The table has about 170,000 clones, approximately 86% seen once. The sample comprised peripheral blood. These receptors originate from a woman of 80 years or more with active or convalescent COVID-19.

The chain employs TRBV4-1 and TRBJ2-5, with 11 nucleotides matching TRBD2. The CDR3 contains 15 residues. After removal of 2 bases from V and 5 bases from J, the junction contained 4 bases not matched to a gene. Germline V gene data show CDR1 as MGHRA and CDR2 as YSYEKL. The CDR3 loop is CASSQTSGSGETQYF. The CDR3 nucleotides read TGCGCCAGCAGCCAAACTAGCGGGAGTGGGGAGACCCAGTACTTC.

CDR3 loop: CASSGTGGTEAFF. The CDR3 DNA reads as TGTGCCAGCTCGGGGACAGGGGGCACTGAAGCTTTCTTT. This chain uses TRBV18 with TRBJ1-1; TRBD1 agrees at 11 bases. Germline-derived CDR1 and CDR2 are KGHSH and LQKENI. V dropped 6 bases and J dropped 4; count of bases not matched to a gene: 1. The CDR3 sequence is 13 residues long.

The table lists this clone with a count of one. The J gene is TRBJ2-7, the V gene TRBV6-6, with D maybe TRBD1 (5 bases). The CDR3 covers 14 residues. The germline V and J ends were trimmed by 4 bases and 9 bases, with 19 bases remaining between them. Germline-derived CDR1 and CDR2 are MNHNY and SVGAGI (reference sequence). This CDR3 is CASSSSRQGRGQYF. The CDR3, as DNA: TGTGCCAGCAGTTCATCAAGGCAGGGCCGCGGGCAGTACTTC.

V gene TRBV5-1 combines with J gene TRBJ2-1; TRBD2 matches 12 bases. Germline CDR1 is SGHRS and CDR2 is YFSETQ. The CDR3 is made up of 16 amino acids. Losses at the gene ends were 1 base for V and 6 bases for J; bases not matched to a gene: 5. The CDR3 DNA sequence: TGCGCCAGCAGCTTGTCTCCTAGCGGGAGGGTCAATGAGCAGTTCTTC. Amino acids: CASSLSPSGRVNEQFF.

The CDR3, as DNA: TGTGCCAGCAGCTCGCGGGACTTCCAGGGTGAGCAGTTCTTC. Translating it yields CASSSRDFQGEQFF. This rearrangement joins TRBV11-2 to TRBJ2-1; D is possibly TRBD2 (6 bases). The length of the CDR3 is 14 residues. Trimming stripped 4 bases from V and 9 bases from J, with 16 bases between. Looked up from germline, CDR1 is SGHAT and CDR2 is FQNNGV. The whole variable domain, filled in from reference TRBV11-2 and TRBJ2-1, reads EAGVAQSPRYKIIEKRQSVAFWCNPISGHATLYWYQQILGQGPKLLIQFQNNGVVDDSQLPKDRFSAERLKGVDSTLKIQPAKLEDSAVYLCASSSRDFQGEQFFGPGTRLTVL.

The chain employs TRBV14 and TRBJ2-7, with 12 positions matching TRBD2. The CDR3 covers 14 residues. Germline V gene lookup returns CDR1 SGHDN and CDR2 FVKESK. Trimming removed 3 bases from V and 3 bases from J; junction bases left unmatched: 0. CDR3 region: CASSQGLAGYEQYF. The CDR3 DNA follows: TGTGCCAGCAGCCAGGGACTAGCGGGCTACGAGCAGTACTTC. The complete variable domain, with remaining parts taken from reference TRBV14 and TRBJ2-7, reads EAGVTQFPSHSVIEKGQTVTLRCDPISGHDNLYWYRRVMGKEIKFLLHFVKESKQDESGMPNNRFLAERTGGTYSTLKVQPAELEDSGVYFCASSQGLAGYEQYFGPGTRLTVT.

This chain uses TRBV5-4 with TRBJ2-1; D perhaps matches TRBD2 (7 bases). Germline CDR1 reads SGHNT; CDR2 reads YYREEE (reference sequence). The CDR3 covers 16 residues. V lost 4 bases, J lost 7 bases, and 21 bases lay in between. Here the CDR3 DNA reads TGTGCCAGCAGCAAATCCCCGGGGGGCGGAGGGAATGAGCAGTTCTTC. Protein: CASSKSPGGGGNEQFF.

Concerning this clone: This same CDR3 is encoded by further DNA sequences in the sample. The CDR3: CASSLGSNNSPLHF. CDR3 DNA: TGCGCCAGCAGCTTGGGTTCTAATAATTCACCCCTCCACTTT. The genes are TRBV5-1 and TRBJ1-6; D remains ambiguous. Looked up from germline, CDR1 is SGHRS and CDR2 is YFSETQ. V gave up 0 bases and J gave up 5 bases, with 6 bases separating them. The CDR3 is made up of 14 amino acids.

The CDR3 coding sequence is TGTGCCAGCAGCCAAGGACTACTGGGACAGGATAGCAATCAGCCCCAGCATTTT. As protein: CASSQGLLGQDSNQPQHF. The genes are TRBV14 and TRBJ1-5; 8 bases are a match to TRBD1. Germline assignment: CDR1 SGHDN and CDR2 FVKESK. This CDR3 spans 18 amino acids. J was trimmed by 0 bases and V by 1 base; bases with no gene match: 8.

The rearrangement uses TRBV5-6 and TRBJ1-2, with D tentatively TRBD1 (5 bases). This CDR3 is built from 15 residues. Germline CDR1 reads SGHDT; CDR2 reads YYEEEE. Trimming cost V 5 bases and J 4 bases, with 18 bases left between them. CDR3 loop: CASSEWGDGSYGYTF. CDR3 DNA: TGTGCCAGCAGTGAGTGGGGGGACGGGAGCTATGGCTACACCTTC.

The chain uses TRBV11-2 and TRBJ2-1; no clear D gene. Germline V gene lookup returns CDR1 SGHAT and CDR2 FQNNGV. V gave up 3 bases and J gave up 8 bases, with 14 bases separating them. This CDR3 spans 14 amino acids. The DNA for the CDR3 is TGTGCCAGCAGCTTTGCTTCTTGGGCAGATGAGCAGTTCTTC. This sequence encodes CASSFASWADEQFF.

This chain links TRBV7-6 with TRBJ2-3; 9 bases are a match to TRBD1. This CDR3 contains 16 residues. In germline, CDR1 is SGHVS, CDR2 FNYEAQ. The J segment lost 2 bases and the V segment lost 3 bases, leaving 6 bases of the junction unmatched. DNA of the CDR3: TGTGCCAGCAGCTTCGTGGGACAGGGACCCACAGATACGCAGTATTTT. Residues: CASSFVGQGPTDTQYF.

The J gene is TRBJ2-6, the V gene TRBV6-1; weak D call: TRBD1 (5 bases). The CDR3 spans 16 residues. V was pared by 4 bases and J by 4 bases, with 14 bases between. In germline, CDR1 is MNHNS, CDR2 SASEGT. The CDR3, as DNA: TGTGCCAGCAGTGCGGGTTTCCCAGGGGGGGCCAACGTCCTGACTTTC. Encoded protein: CASSAGFPGGANVLTF.

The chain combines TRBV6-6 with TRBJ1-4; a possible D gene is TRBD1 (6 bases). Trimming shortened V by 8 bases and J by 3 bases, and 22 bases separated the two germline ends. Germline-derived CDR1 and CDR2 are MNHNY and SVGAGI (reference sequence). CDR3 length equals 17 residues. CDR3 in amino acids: CASRLTGWGRANEKLFF. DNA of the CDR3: TGTGCCAGCCGTCTGACAGGTTGGGGGCGGGCTAATGAAAAACTGTTTTTT.

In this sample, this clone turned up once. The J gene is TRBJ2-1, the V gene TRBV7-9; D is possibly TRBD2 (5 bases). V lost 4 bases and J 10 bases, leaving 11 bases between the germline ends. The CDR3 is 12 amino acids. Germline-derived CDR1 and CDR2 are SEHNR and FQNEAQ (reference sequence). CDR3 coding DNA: TGTGCCAGCAGCTGGAGGCCCTGGGAGCAGTTCTTC. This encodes CASSWRPWEQFF. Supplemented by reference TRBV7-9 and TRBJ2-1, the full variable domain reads DTGVSQNPRHKITKRGQNVTFRCDPISEHNRLYWYRQTLGQGPEFLTYFQNEAQLEKSRLLSDRFSAERPKGSFSTLEIQRTEQGDSAMYLCASSWRPWEQFFGPGTRLTVL.

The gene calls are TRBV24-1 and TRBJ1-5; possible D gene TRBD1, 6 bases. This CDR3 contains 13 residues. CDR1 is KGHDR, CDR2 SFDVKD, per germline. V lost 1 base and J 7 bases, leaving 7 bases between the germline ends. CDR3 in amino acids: CATSDLDRQPQHF. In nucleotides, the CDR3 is TGTGCCACCAGTGATTTAGACAGGCAGCCCCAGCATTTT.

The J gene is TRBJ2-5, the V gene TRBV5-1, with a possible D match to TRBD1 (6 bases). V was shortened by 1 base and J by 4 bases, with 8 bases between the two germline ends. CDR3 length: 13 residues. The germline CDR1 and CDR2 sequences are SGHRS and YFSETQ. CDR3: CASSLWGRETQYF. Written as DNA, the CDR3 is TGCGCCAGCAGCTTGTGGGGGCGAGAGACCCAGTACTTC.